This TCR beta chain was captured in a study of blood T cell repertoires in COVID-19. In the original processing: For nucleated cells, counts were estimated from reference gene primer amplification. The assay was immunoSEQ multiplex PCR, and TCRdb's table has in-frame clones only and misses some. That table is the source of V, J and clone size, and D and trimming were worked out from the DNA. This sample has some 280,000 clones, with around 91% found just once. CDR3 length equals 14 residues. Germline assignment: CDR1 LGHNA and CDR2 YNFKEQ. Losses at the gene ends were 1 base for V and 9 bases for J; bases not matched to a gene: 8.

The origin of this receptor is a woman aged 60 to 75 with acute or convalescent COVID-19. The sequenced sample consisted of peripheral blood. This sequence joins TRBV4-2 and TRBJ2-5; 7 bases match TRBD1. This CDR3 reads CASSQGQGSGAQYF. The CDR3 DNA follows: TGTGCCAGCAGCCAAGGACAGGGCTCCGGGGCCCAGTACTTC.